This entry lists 9 T cell receptor beta chains sequenced from one sample in a study of human T cells and chemical hapten exposure. A single record per CDR3 protein comes from TCRdb applying MiXCR to the RACE reads. The sample holds 150,000 to 200,000 distinct CDR3 sequences; 25% to 30% are singletons and the top ten take approximately 3%. As to time point: pre-sensitization, week 0. Treatment meaning: therapeutic diphenylcyclopropenone sensitization with weekly scalp DPC. This specimen was whole blood, taken in connection with sensitization to the hapten diphenylcyclopropenone (DPC). All receptors derive from a woman aged 30 to 39 with alopecia areata. Some clones in this sample may be carry-over from other donors' samples.

This clonotype has only a few counts. The chain combines TRBV11-2 with TRBJ2-4, with a tentative D call TRBD2 (5 bases). Germline V gene lookup returns CDR1 SGHAT and CDR2 FQNNGV. The CDR3 runs to 12 residues. Trimming took 2 bases from V and 6 from J, leaving 5 bases between them. CDR3 DNA sequence: TGTGCCAGCAGCTTACGGGGAAACATTCAGTACTTC. The encoded protein is CASSLRGNIQYF.

This clonotype was observed a handful of times. V gene TRBV28 combines with J gene TRBJ1-3; 7 nucleotides line up with TRBD1. Looked up from germline, CDR1 is MDHEN and CDR2 is SYDVKM. V trimming: 6 bases; J trimming: 0 bases; junction bases outside the gene matches: 5. This CDR3 contains 15 residues. For the CDR3, the DNA is TGTGCCAGCAGCCCGGGACAGATCTCTGGAAACACCATATATTTT. This translates into CASSPGQISGNTIYF. The complete variable domain, with remaining parts taken from reference TRBV28 and TRBJ1-3, reads DVKVTQSSRYLVKRTGEKVFLECVQDMDHENMFWYRQDPGLGLRLIYFSYDVKMKEKGDIPEGYSVSREKKERFSLILESASTNQTSMYLCASSPGQISGNTIYFGEGSWLTVV.

This clonotype was picked up a small number of times. This rearrangement joins TRBV28 to TRBJ1-4; TRBD1 might be the D (6 bases). This CDR3 comprises 16 residues. V gave up 1 base and J gave up 2 bases, with 11 bases separating them. Germline CDR1 and CDR2: MDHEN and SYDVKM. The CDR3 coding sequence is TGTGCCAGCAGTTTATTAGCCCAGGGGACTAATGAAAAACTGTTTTTT. This translates into CASSLLAQGTNEKLFF. The full variable domain, its missing parts supplied by reference TRBV28 and TRBJ1-4, is DVKVTQSSRYLVKRTGEKVFLECVQDMDHENMFWYRQDPGLGLRLIYFSYDVKMKEKGDIPEGYSVSREKKERFSLILESASTNQTSMYLCASSLLAQGTNEKLFFGSGTQLSVL.

V and J are TRBV20-1 and TRBJ2-3, with 7 bases fitting TRBD2. The V gene's germline CDR1 is DFQATT and CDR2 SNEGSKA (reference sequence). The CDR3 is made up of 14 amino acids. V lost 6 bases and J lost 7; bases outside the gene matches: 13. The CDR3 spells CSADPLTSKNTQYF. The CDR3 DNA sequence: TGCAGTGCAGACCCCCTGACTAGCAAGAATACGCAGTATTTT.

The chain links TRBV4-3 to TRBJ2-1; 11 bases line up with TRBD2. The CDR3 covers 17 residues. J lost 0 bases, V lost 2 bases, and 3 bases had no gene match. Per the germline V gene, CDR1 is LGHNA and CDR2 is YSLEER. CDR3 nucleotide sequence: TGCGCCAGCAGCCAACTTAGCGGGGGGGTCTCCTACAATGAGCAGTTCTTC. Its translation: CASSQLSGGVSYNEQFF.

This clonotype has more than one count but fewer than ten. The gene calls are TRBV21-1 and TRBJ2-7; the D call of TRBD1 is as the table states it, not checked on the DNA. TRBV21-1 is labeled a pseudogene. The CDR3 consists of 15 residues. The CDR3 spells CASSKRGTGCYEQYF. The CDR3 DNA sequence: TGTGCCAGCAGCAAGAGAGGGACAGGGTGCTACGAGCAGTACTTC.

The rearrangement uses TRBV6-2 or TRBV6-3 and TRBJ2-5; maybe TRBD2 (6 bases). The CDR3 loop spans 14 amino acids. V lost 6 bases and J 7 bases, leaving 18 bases between the germline ends. Germline loops: CDR1 MNHEY, CDR2 SVGEGT. CDR3 sequence reads: CASRSVGGSRTQYF. The CDR3 coding sequence is TGTGCCAGCAGAAGCGTGGGAGGCTCGCGGACCCAGTACTTC.

The rearrangement links TRBV6-6 to TRBJ2-5; unclear D gene. Germline V gene data show CDR1 as MNHNY and CDR2 as SVGAGI (reference sequence). V was trimmed by 4 bases and J by 5 bases, leaving 17 bases between them. The CDR3 sequence is 15 residues long. The CDR3 protein is CASSSAARSLETQYF. For the CDR3, the DNA is TGTGCCAGCAGTTCCGCGGCTAGGAGTCTCGAGACCCAGTACTTC.

The CDR3 sequence is CASIEEYSSYNEQFF. The CDR3 DNA is TGTGCCAGCATAGAGGAATATAGCTCCTACAATGAGCAGTTCTTC. This sequence joins TRBV2 and TRBJ2-1; D ambiguous. The CDR3 length is 15 residues. Trimming shortened V by 7 bases and J by 0 bases, and 13 bases separated the two germline ends. Germline V gives CDR1 SNHLY, CDR2 FYNNEI.